Here is one T cell receptor (beta chain) with its context. Germline-derived CDR1 and CDR2 are GTSNPN and SVGIG (reference sequence). This CDR3 spans 15 amino acids. With 4 bases clipped from V and 4 bases from J, the junction kept 9 bases outside the gene matches. These data are taken from a study of blood T cells in healthy people across ages. Through a sample-barcoded 5' primer and a J-beta primer mix, a second PCR was run for roughly 6 to 12 cycles. MiXCR was run by TCRdb on the 5' RACE reads, yielding one entry per CDR3 protein. The sample holds 1.4 million or so distinct CDR3 sequences, under 55% seen once.

V usage is TRBV30 and J usage is TRBJ2-3; 9 nucleotides align to TRBD2. This receptor was taken from a woman aged 18-29 years in good health. Material for sequencing was blood. The DNA of the CDR3 is TGTGCCTGGAATAGCGGGAGTACCCGAGCAGATACGCAGTATTTT. Its translation: CAWNSGSTRADTQYF. Filled out from reference TRBV30 and TRBJ2-3, the complete variable domain reads SQTIHQWPATLVQPVGSPLSLECTVEGTSNPNLYWYRQAAGRGLQLLFYSVGIGQISSEVPQNLSASRPQDRQFILSSKKLLLSDSGFYLCAWNSGSTRADTQYFGPGTRLTVL.